The clone carrying this TCR beta chain has just a few counts. Its antigen remains unidentified. TCRdb passed the 5' RACE reads through MiXCR, listing each CDR3 protein once. Of some 450,000 distinct CDR3 sequences listed, 17% are singletons. The sample comes from a study of CD8 T cells in ankylosing spondylitis. General study points: The study identified a TCR beta motif of about eight highly homologous variants that appeared characteristic of ankylosing spondylitis blood.

The receptor's source is a male donor with ankylosing spondylitis. The sequencing sample was made of blood, either unsorted or a sorted T cell fraction (not recorded which).

The CDR3 here is CASSLGGGAGETQYF. The CDR3 coding sequence is TGTGCCAGCAGTTTGGGCGGGGGGGCCGGAGAGACCCAGTACTTC. The genes are TRBV28 and TRBJ2-5, with 9 positions matching TRBD2. The ends lost 3 bases at V and 4 bases at J; junction bases unmatched: 6. The germline V gene encodes CDR1 MDHEN and CDR2 SYDVKM. CDR3 size: 15 residues.